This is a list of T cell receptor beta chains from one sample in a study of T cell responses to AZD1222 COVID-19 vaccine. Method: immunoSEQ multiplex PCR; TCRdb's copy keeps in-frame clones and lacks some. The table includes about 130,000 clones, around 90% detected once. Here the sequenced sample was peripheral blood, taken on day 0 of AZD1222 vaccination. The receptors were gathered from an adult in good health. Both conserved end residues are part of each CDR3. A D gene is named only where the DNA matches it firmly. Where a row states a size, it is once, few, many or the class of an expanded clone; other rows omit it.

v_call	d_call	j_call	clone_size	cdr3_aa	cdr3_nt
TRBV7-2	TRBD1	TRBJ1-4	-	CASSRGRSTEKLFF	TGTGCCAGCAGCAGGGGGCGGTCAACTGAAAAACTGTTTTTT
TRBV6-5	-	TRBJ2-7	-	CASRGDTYEQYF	TGTGCCAGCAGGGGGGACACCTACGAGCAGTACTTC
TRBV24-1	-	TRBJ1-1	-	CATNKGENTEAFF	TGTGCCACCAACAAGGGGGAGAACACTGAAGCTTTCTTT
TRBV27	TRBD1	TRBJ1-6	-	CASSQAGQGHSPLHF	TGTGCCAGCAGCCAGGCGGGACAGGGTCATTCACCCCTCCACTTT
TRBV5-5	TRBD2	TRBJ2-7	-	CASTRQASGRNGDYEQYF	TGTGCCAGCACCCGACAGGCTAGCGGGAGGAACGGAGACTACGAGCAGTACTTC
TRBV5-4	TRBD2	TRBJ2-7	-	CASSPGGTRIYEQYF	TGTGCCAGCAGCCCCGGGGGGACTAGAATCTACGAGCAGTACTTC
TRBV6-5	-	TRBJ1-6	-	CASRRSPNSPLHF	TGTGCCAGCAGAAGATCCCCGAATTCACCCCTCCACTTT
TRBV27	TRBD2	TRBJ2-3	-	CASSLISGVGTDTQYF	TGTGCCAGCAGTCTGATTAGCGGGGTTGGCACAGATACGCAGTATTTT
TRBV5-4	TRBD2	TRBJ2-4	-	CASSPEGTSGVGNIQYF	TGTGCCAGCAGCCCGGAGGGGACTAGCGGGGTGGGAAACATTCAGTACTTC
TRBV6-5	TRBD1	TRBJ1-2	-	CASSYTRTGGGYGYTF	TGTGCCAGCAGTTACACTAGGACAGGGGGCGGCTATGGCTACACCTTC
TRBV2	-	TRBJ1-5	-	CASRGQMGNQPQHF	TGTGCCAGCAGAGGTCAGATGGGCAATCAGCCCCAGCATTTT
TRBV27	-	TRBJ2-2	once	CASSPRPTGYENTGELFF	TGTGCCAGCAGTCCCCGCCCTACGGGGTATGAGAACACCGGGGAGCTGTTTTTT
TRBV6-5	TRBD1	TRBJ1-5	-	CASTRTGEGNQPQHF	TGTGCCAGCACCCGTACAGGGGAGGGCAATCAGCCCCAGCATTTT
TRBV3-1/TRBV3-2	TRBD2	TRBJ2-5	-	CASSPGTSGGDLETQYF	TGTGCCAGCAGCCCCGGGACTAGCGGGGGGGATTTAGAGACCCAGTACTTC
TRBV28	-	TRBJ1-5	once	CATQRGSNQPQHF	TGTGCCACCCAGCGGGGTAGCAATCAGCCCCAGCATTTT
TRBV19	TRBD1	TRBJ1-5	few	CASSIWGQENQPQHF	TGTGCCAGTAGTATCTGGGGACAGGAGAATCAGCCCCAGCATTTT
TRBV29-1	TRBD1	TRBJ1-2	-	CSVGTGDDGYTF	TGCAGCGTGGGGACAGGGGACGATGGCTACACCTTC
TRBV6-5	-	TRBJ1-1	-	CASSYNGGRNTEAFF	TGTGCCAGCAGTTACAACGGGGGGCGGAACACTGAAGCTTTCTTT
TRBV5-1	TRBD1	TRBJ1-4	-	CASSDDRANEKLFF	TGCGCCAGCAGCGACGACAGGGCTAATGAAAAACTGTTTTTT
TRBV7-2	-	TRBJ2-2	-	CASSLDRYTGELFF	TGTGCCAGCAGCTTAGATCGTTACACCGGGGAGCTGTTTTTT
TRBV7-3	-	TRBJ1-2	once	CASSLGGSNGYTF	TGTGCCAGCAGCCTAGGCGGGTCTAATGGCTACACCTTC
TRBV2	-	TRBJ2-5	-	CASSASQGPQETQYF	TGTGCCAGCAGTGCCTCACAGGGCCCCCAAGAGACCCAGTACTTC
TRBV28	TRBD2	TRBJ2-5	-	CASSPPASGRETQYF	TGTGCCAGCAGTCCCCCGGCTAGCGGGAGAGAGACCCAGTACTTC
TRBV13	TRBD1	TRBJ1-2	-	CASSPDPRGSYTF	TGTGCCAGCAGCCCAGACCCCAGGGGGTCCTACACCTTC
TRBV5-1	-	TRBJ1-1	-	CASSLVGNMNTEAFF	TGCGCCAGCAGCTTGGTAGGGAACATGAACACTGAAGCTTTCTTT
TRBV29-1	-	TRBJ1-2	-	CSVADQGNYGYTF	TGCAGCGTTGCCGACCAGGGAAACTATGGCTACACCTTC
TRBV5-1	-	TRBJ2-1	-	CASSLSGPDYNEQFF	TGCGCCAGCAGCTTGTCGGGCCCAGACTACAATGAGCAGTTCTTC
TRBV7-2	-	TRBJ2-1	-	CASSAGTALYNEQFF	TGTGCCAGCAGCGCCGGGACGGCTCTTTACAATGAGCAGTTCTTC
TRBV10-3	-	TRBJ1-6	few	CAISERGDPGRSSYNSPLHF	TGTGCCATCAGTGAGAGAGGGGATCCAGGGAGGAGCTCCTATAATTCACCCCTCCACTTT
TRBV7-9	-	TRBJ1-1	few	CASSLGWDSRNTEAFF	TGTGCCAGCAGCTTAGGGTGGGACTCGAGGAACACTGAAGCTTTCTTT
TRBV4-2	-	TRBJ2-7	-	CASSQEAGVGAYEQYF	TGTGCCAGCAGCCAAGAGGCAGGGGTCGGGGCCTACGAGCAGTACTTC
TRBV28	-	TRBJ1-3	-	CASSPPRAGGNTIYF	TGTGCCAGCAGCCCCCCCCGGGCAGGGGGAAACACCATATATTTT
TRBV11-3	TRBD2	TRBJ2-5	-	CASSPRLAGDETQYF	TGTGCCAGCAGCCCCCGACTAGCGGGGGATGAGACCCAGTACTTC
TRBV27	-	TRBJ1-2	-	CASSPRTARVVNYGYTF	TGTGCCAGCAGTCCGCGGACAGCAAGAGTCGTTAACTATGGCTACACCTTC
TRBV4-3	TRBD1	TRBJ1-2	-	CASSPPGQGRYGYTF	TGCGCCAGCAGCCCCCCCGGACAGGGCCGCTATGGCTACACCTTC
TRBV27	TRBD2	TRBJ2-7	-	CASSLSREEVYEQYF	TGTGCCAGCAGTTTATCGCGGGAGGAGGTGTACGAGCAGTACTTC
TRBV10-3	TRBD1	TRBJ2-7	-	CAIRRDRSYEQYF	TGTGCCATCAGAAGGGACAGGTCCTACGAGCAGTACTTC
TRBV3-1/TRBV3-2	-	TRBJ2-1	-	CASSQDGQETEQFF	TGTGCCAGCAGCCAAGACGGGCAGGAGACTGAGCAGTTCTTC
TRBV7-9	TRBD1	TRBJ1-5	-	CASSVGTGQAQHF	TGTGCCAGCAGCGTAGGGACAGGGCAGGCCCAGCATTTT
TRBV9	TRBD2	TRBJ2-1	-	CASSASGGPYNEQFF	TGTGCCAGCAGTGCTAGCGGGGGACCCTACAATGAGCAGTTCTTC
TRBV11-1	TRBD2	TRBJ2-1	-	CASSLSSGGSYNEQFF	TGTGCCAGCAGCTTATCTAGCGGGGGCTCCTACAATGAGCAGTTCTTC
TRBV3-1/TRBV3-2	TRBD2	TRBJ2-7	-	CASSPGGGYEQYF	TGTGCCAGCAGCCCCGGGGGAGGGTACGAGCAGTACTTC
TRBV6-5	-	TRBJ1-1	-	CASCYKWDTEAFF	TGTGCCAGCTGCTACAAGTGGGACACTGAAGCTTTCTTT
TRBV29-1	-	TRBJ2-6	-	CSVEEAGANVLTF	TGCAGCGTTGAAGAGGCTGGGGCCAACGTCCTGACTTTC
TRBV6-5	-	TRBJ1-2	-	CATTGTLAGGYTF	TGTGCCACCACCGGGACCCTCGCAGGAGGCTACACCTTC
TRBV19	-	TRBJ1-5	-	CASSIKARRRDSNQPQHF	TGTGCCAGTAGTATAAAAGCTCGCAGGAGGGATAGCAATCAGCCCCAGCATTTT
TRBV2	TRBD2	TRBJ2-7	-	CASSGSSGRTNEQYF	TGTGCCAGCAGTGGGAGTAGCGGGAGGACGAACGAGCAGTACTTC
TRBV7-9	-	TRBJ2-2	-	CASSAPQRDTGELFF	TGTGCCAGCAGCGCGCCCCAAAGGGACACCGGGGAGCTGTTTTTT
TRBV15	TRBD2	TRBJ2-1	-	CATSGGRGSGRGAGYNEQFF	TGTGCCACCAGCGGGGGGCGTGGTAGCGGGAGGGGAGCGGGCTACAATGAGCAGTTCTTC
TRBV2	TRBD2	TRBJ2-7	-	CASSATSGRYYEQYF	TGTGCCAGCAGTGCGACGAGCGGGAGGTACTACGAGCAGTACTTC
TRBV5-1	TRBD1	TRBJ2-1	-	CASRQSRDRLFNEQFF	TGCGCCAGCAGGCAGTCCCGGGACAGGTTGTTTAATGAGCAGTTCTTC
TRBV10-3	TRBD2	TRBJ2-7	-	CAISEGLVPYEQYF	TGTGCCATCAGTGAGGGACTAGTGCCGTACGAGCAGTACTTC
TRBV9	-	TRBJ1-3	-	CASSPPADRNTIYF	TGTGCCAGCAGCCCCCCGGCTGACCGAAACACCATATATTTT
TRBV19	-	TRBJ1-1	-	CASSSIGGTEAFF	TGTGCCAGTAGCAGCATAGGAGGCACTGAAGCTTTCTTT
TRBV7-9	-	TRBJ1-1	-	CASTASWGRNTEAFF	TGTGCCAGCACCGCTTCTTGGGGCCGGAACACTGAAGCTTTCTTT
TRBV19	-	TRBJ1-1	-	CASSQVGLGTEAFF	TGTGCCAGTAGTCAGGTGGGGCTGGGGACTGAAGCTTTCTTT
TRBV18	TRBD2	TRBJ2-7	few	CASSPPLAGRGEEQYF	TGTGCCAGCTCACCTCCCCTAGCGGGGAGGGGGGAAGAGCAGTACTTC